This TCR beta chain was obtained from a study of post-analysis software for immune sequencing data (dated by TCRdb to the mid-2010s). With regard to the full study: Disease courses on record covered relapsing-remitting, secondary progressive and progressive-relapsing multiple sclerosis, though some patients had no subtype annotation. A subset of samples was prepared in parallel using single-end sample barcoding, then pooled and co-amplified after Illumina adapter ligation. The patient repertoires were set against ten to eleven previously published healthy control repertoires from donors whose ages ranged from roughly 6 to 25 years. The paper as a whole reports these results and caveats: Multiple sclerosis patients had significantly lower normalized Chao1 diversity than controls, a result that suggests substantial peripheral T-cell clonal expansion. Significantly higher frequencies in patients than in controls were found for roughly 5 TRBV segments, including TRBV5-6, TRBV5-1 and TRBV20-1. Direct clustering with F measure revealed strong co-clustering of samples prepared in the same batch, which led to a batch-effect correction. The multiple sclerosis patient group was slightly younger than the control group.

The germline V gene yields SGHTA for CDR1 and FQGTGA for CDR2. The CDR3 numbers 16 residues from cysteine through phenylalanine. Only the CDR3 region is kept as DNA, spanning 48 bases read in frame from base 1. Here V drops 5 bases and J drops 4 bases, and the junction holds 6 bases not matched to any gene. TCR beta repertoires were profiled from peripheral blood of under 15 young patients with multiple sclerosis to demonstrate the VDJtools post-analysis software. The patients with multiple sclerosis were children and adolescents between roughly 6 and 17 years of age. Preparation of the library involved PCR. Instrument used: Illumina HiSeq 2500. To reduce PCR and sequencing biases, unique molecular identifiers were built into the TCR beta cDNA libraries. Roughly 500,000 cDNA molecules were obtained per 1 to 10 million input T cells, so each molecule approximated one T cell. The patient libraries were prepared and sequenced with the same protocol used for the earlier healthy control dataset. Samples belonging to the same batch were prepared together, multiplexed and sequenced on a shared HiSeq lane. The study's own analysis went as follows. Raw barcoded reads were processed with MIGEC, and single-read molecular identifier groups were discarded before consensus assembly and CDR3 extraction. Clonotype tables were post-analysed with VDJtools, and diversity was normalized by down-sampling all datasets to the smallest sample size. To correct batch-related cross-sample contamination, repertoire overlap clustering matched CDR3 amino acid sequences but not nucleotide sequences. Through fastp at Q25 and MiXCR, TCRdb rebuilt clones from the public reads, retaining in-frame beta chains. Under each unique CDR3 protein, matching rows form one entry showing the most common genes and DNA. The V and J calls here are based on TCRdb, not the publication. The sample yields approximately 630,000 distinct CDR3 sequences; 55% to 70% were counted once. Of the sample, approximately 11% falls within the top ten clones.

With regard to this clonotype: What antigen it recognizes has not been identified. No much larger clone exists at a distance of one base, and base qualities are not known.

The rearranged chain carries TRBV7-3 and TRBJ2-1; 12 junctional bases match TRBD2. Source material: blood. The TCR originated in a girl aged 2-10 years with multiple sclerosis. The nucleotides read TGTGCCAGCAGCCGGACTAGCGGGACCTATTACAATGAGCAGTTCTTC. Its protein product is CASSRTSGTYYNEQFF. Outside the CDR3, residues come from the reference TRBV7-3 and TRBJ2-1 proteins, so the full variable domain is: GAGVSQTPSNKVTEKGKYVELRCDPISGHTALYWYRQSLGQGPEFLIYFQGTGAADDSGLPNDRFFAVRPEGSVSTLKIQRTERGDSAVYLCASSRTSGTYYNEQFFGPGTRLTVL.